Each of the 10 T cell receptor beta chains below was sequenced from the same sample in a study of shared T cell receptors in the human thymus. Clones were read by immunoSEQ multiplex PCR, and TCRdb kept only the in-frame ones, dropping some. Of some 640,000 clones listed, roughly 86% are singletons. Another study also made use of these data, one on human thymus T cells.

Material: thymocytes. The receptors originated from a boy under two years old with a congenital heart defect.

This chain links TRBV28 with TRBJ2-7, with 9 bases matching TRBD1. V gave up 5 bases and J gave up 5 bases; unmatched junction bases: 7. CDR1 and CDR2 from the germline V gene are MDHEN and SYDVKM. The CDR3 is 14 residues long. The CDR3 DNA reads as TGTGCCAGCAGTCATCCCGGGACAGGGAACGAGCAGTACTTC. It translates to CASSHPGTGNEQYF.

The chain links TRBV28 to TRBJ1-1; the D gene is possibly TRBD1 (6 bases). Germline values: CDR1 MDHEN, CDR2 SYDVKM. This CDR3 contains 12 residues. V lost 2 bases to trimming and J lost 7 bases, with 8 bases between them. CDR3 bases: TGTGCCAGCAGTTTAGGACAGATTGAAGCTTTCTTT. Amino acids: CASSLGQIEAFF.

This clone was counted a single time. The chain couples TRBV7-9 to TRBJ2-5, with D possibly TRBD2 on 5 matching bases. Trimming stripped 5 bases from V and 4 bases from J, with 14 bases between. The CDR3 is 14 residues long. Germline V gene data show CDR1 as SEHNR and CDR2 as FQNEAQ (reference sequence). In DNA, the CDR3 is TGTGCCAGCAGCATCACCGGGATCCCAGAGACCCAGTACTTC. This sequence encodes CASSITGIPETQYF.

V gene TRBV5-6 combines with J gene TRBJ2-1; TRBD2 aligns across 10 bases. The V gene end was trimmed by 1 base and the J gene end by 7 bases; junction bases not matched to a gene: 14. The CDR3 has 18 amino acids. Germline CDR1 reads SGHDT; CDR2 reads YYEEEE. The CDR3: CASSLRLAGEGKENEQFF. The CDR3 nucleotides read TGTGCCAGCAGCTTGAGGCTAGCGGGAGAGGGAAAGGAAAATGAGCAGTTCTTC.

The chain employs TRBV29-1 and TRBJ1-2; D gene unclear. Per germline, CDR1 SQVTM and CDR2 ANQGSEA. Trimming left V 4 bases short and J 3 bases short, with 15 bases between. The CDR3 length is 14 residues. The CDR3 is CSVVEGSEDYGYTF. DNA for the CDR3: TGCAGCGTTGTAGAGGGTTCAGAGGACTATGGCTACACCTTC.

V is TRBV7-2 and J is TRBJ2-7; TRBD2 aligns across 10 bases. CDR1 and CDR2 from the germline V gene are SGHTA and FQGNSA. V was clipped by 1 base and J by 4 bases; unmatched bases: 13. The CDR3 runs to 18 residues. The CDR3 region has the DNA TGTGCCAGCAGCTTAGAATTTATAGCGGGAGGCTCGGGGTACGAGCAGTACTTC. Translation gives CASSLEFIAGGSGYEQYF.

This clone was found a few times. The chain carries TRBV10-3 and TRBJ1-4; D might be TRBD1 (6 bases). V gave up 3 bases and J gave up 2 bases, with 13 bases separating them. The CDR3 totals 16 residues. Germline values: CDR1 ENHRY, CDR2 SYGVKD. This CDR3 reads CAISEAQGRTNEKLFF. CDR3 in DNA: TGTGCCATCAGTGAAGCTCAGGGGCGCACTAATGAAAAACTGTTTTTT.

V is TRBV21-1 and J is TRBJ1-1. TRBV21-1 is annotated as a pseudogene. This CDR3 is 11 amino acids long. As DNA, the CDR3 is TGTGCCAGCAGCCTTAACACTGAAGCTTTCTTT. This encodes CASSLNTEAFF.

The chain joins TRBV6-5 to TRBJ2-7; 9 bases line up with TRBD2. Germline V gene sequence: CDR1 MNHEY, CDR2 SVGAGI. V shed 8 bases and J 4 bases; nucleotides not matched to a gene: 9. This CDR3 is 14 amino acids long. The CDR3 is CASALAGVRYEQYF. The DNA for the CDR3 is TGTGCCAGCGCGTTAGCGGGAGTTCGGTACGAGCAGTACTTC.

As for this clone: The germline gene is not matched at one end of the junction; a read error may be the cause. This chain uses TRBV7-7 with TRBJ1-1, with unresolved D. The CDR3 has 13 amino acids. The germline V gene encodes CDR1 SSHAT and CDR2 FNYEAQ (reference sequence). The CDR3 DNA is TGTGCTAGCAGCGAGAAGATGAACACTGAAGCTTTCTTT. It translates to CASSEKMNTEAFF. The full variable domain, rest sourced from reference TRBV7-7 and TRBJ1-1, is GAGVSQSPRYKVTKRGQDVTLRCDPISSHATLYWYQQALGQGPEFLTYFNYEAQPDKSGLPSDRFSAERPEGSISTLTIQRTEQRDSAMYRCASSEKMNTEAFFGQGTRLTVV.